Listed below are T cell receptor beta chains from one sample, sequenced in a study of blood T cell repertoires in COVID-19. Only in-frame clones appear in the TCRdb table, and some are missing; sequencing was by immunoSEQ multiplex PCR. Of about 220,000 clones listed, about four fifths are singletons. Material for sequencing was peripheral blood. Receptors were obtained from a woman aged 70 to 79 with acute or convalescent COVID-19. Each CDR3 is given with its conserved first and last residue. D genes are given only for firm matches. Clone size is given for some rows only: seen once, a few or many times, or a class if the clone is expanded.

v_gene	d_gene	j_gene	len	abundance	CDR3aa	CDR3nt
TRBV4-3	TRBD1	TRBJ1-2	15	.	CASSLPGTGAGGYTF	TGCGCCAGCAGCCTCCCTGGGACAGGGGCGGGTGGCTACACCTTC
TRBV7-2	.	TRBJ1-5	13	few	CASSLIGDQPQHF	TGTGCCAGCAGCTTAATCGGGGATCAGCCCCAGCATTTT
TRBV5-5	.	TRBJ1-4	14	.	CASSFAGLDEKLFF	TGTGCCAGCAGCTTTGCAGGGTTGGATGAAAAACTGTTTTTT
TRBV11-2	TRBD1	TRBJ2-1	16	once	CASSLATGGFYNEQFF	TGTGCCAGCAGCTTAGCCACAGGGGGTTTCTACAATGAGCAGTTCTTC
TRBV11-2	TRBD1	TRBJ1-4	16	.	CASSLTRDRGNEKLFF	TGTGCCAGCAGCTTAACCCGGGACAGGGGAAATGAAAAACTGTTTTTT
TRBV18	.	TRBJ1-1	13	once	CASSPEQDGQAFF	TGTGCCAGCTCACCAGAACAGGATGGGCAAGCTTTCTTT
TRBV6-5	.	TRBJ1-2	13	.	CASSYGRYYGYTF	TGTGCCAGCAGTTACGGCAGATACTATGGCTACACCTTC
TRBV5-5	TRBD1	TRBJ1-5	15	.	CASSLGTGISQPQHF	TGTGCCAGCAGCTTGGGGACAGGAATAAGTCAGCCCCAGCATTTT
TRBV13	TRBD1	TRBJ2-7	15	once	CASSLLSGTDYEQYF	TGTGCCAGCAGCTTACTTTCCGGGACAGACTACGAGCAGTACTTC
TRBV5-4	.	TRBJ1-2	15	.	CASSLAGTLVYGYTF	TGTGCCAGCAGCCTCGCGGGGACTCTCGTCTATGGCTACACCTTC
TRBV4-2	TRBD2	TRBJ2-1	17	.	CASSQLHTSGSNNEQFF	TGTGCCAGCAGCCAGCTTCATACTAGCGGGTCTAACAATGAGCAGTTCTTC
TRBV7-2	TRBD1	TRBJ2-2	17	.	CASSPNPGQGWTGELFF	TGTGCCAGCAGCCCAAACCCCGGACAGGGATGGACCGGGGAGCTGTTTTTT
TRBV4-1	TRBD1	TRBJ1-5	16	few	CASSLLGTVGNQPQHF	TGCGCCAGCAGCCTCCTTGGGACAGTGGGCAATCAGCCCCAGCATTTT
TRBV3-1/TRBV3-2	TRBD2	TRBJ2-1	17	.	CASSQVYQRGGYNEQFF	TGTGCCAGCAGCCAAGTATACCAGCGGGGGGGGTACAATGAGCAGTTCTTC
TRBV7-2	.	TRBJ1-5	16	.	CASSLVGELKGQPQHF	TGTGCCAGCAGCTTAGTGGGCGAACTTAAGGGGCAGCCCCAGCATTTT
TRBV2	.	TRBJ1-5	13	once	CASSESGNQPQHF	TGTGCCAGCAGTGAATCCGGGAATCAGCCCCAGCATTTT
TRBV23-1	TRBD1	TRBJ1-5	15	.	CASSQSTGFDQPQHF	TGCGCCAGCAGTCAGTCGACAGGGTTCGATCAGCCCCAGCATTTT
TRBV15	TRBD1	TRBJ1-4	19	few	CATSRDSLGQGASSEKLFF	TGTGCCACCAGCAGAGATAGTCTAGGACAGGGGGCGAGTTCTGAAAAACTGTTTTTT
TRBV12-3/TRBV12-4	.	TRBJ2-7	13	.	CASSLTGYYEQYF	TGTGCCAGCAGCCTCACGGGATACTACGAGCAGTACTTC
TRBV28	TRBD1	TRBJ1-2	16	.	CASSHTRAGGKRGYTF	TGTGCCAGCAGTCACACGAGAGCAGGGGGCAAAAGAGGCTACACCTTC
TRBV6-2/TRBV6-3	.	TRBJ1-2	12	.	CASSYDRYGYTF	TGTGCCAGCAGTTACGATCGGTATGGCTACACCTTC
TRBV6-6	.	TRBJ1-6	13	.	CASSDGAVGALHF	TGTGCCAGCAGCGACGGCGCCGTGGGAGCCCTCCACTTT
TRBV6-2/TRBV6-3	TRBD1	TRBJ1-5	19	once	CASSYPTGQGLYSNQPQHF	TGTGCCAGCAGTTACCCCACCGGACAGGGACTATATAGCAATCAGCCCCAGCATTTT
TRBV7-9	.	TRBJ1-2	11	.	CASSGGRGYTF	TGTGCCAGCAGTGGGGGGAGAGGCTACACCTTC
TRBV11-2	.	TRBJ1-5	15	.	CASSSSYTGNQPQHF	TGTGCCAGCAGCTCCTCCTACACGGGGAATCAGCCCCAGCATTTT
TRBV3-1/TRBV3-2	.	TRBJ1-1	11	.	CASSPARDAFF	TGTGCCAGCAGCCCCGCCAGGGATGCTTTCTTT
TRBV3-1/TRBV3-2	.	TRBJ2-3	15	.	CASRSLGIGADTQYF	TGTGCCAGCAGGTCACTAGGGATCGGGGCAGATACGCAGTATTTT